Described below is a single T cell receptor (beta chain) sequence and its context. Antigen unknown. The data derive from a study of memory CD4+ T cells and cytomegalovirus serostatus. Study at large: Healthy Belgian adult donors included fewer than 10 CMV-positive and some 24 CMV-negative people. Findings of the study overall: Each of 60 to 80 CMV-associated TCRbeta sequences occurred in one to five individuals.

The sort gate was single viable CD3+CD4+CD8-CD45RO+ cells for memory CD4+ T cells. Total CD4+ T cells were enriched by CD4 positive selection. How the authors handled the data: Out-of-frame sequences were removed, leaving 2 million or so distinct TCRbeta sequences. TCRdb keeps only in-frame clones here, not all; method: immunoSEQ multiplex PCR. That table furnishes V, J and clone size, whereas the DNA furnished D and trimming. Altogether tens of thousands of clones are present, about 78% being singletons, with the ten largest covering about 4.8%. This clonotype was obtained from an adult in good health and CMV-seropositive. The sample consisted of memory CD4+ T cells from blood.

Written as DNA, the CDR3 is TGTGCCAGCAGTTCCTCGTTGGGCAGGGAAGGGACAGATACGCAGTATTTT. It codes for CASSSSLGREGTDTQYF. The chain employs TRBV28 and TRBJ2-3; TRBD1 might be the D (5 bases). This CDR3 is built from 17 residues. V dropped 4 bases and J dropped 3 bases, with 20 bases sitting between them. The V gene's germline CDR1 is MDHEN and CDR2 SYDVKM.